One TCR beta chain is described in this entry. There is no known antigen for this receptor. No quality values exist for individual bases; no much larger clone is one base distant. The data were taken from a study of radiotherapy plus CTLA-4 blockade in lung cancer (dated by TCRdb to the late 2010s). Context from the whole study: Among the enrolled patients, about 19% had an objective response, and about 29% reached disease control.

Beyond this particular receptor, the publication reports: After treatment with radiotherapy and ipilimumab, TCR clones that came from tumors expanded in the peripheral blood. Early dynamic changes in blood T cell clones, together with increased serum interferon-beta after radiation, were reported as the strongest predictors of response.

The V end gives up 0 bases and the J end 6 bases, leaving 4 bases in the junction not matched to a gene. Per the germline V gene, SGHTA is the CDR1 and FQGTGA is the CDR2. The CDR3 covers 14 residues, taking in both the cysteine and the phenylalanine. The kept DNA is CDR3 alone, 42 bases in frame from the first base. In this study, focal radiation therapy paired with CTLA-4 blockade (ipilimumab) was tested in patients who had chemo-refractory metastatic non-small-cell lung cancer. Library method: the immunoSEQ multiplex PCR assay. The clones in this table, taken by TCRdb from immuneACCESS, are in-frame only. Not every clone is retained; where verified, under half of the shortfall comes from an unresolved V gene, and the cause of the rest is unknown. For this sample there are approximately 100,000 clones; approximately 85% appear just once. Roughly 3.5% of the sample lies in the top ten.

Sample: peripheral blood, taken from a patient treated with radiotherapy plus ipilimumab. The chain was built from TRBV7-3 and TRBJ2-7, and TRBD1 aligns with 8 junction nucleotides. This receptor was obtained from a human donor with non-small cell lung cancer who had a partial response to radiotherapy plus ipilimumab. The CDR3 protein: CASSLTGDRSEQYF. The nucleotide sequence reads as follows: TGTGCCAGCAGCTTAACCGGGGACAGGTCCGAGCAGTACTTC.